The 18 T cell receptor beta chains given below trace back to one sample, sequenced in a study of monozygotic twins with inflammatory bowel disease. TCRdb reworked the 5' RACE reads into one entry per CDR3 protein, no DNA. The sample table includes about 380,000 distinct CDR3 sequences. Material for sequencing was blood. The receptor source for this set is a human donor with ulcerative colitis or Crohn's disease, or a healthy co-twin of an affected twin (not recorded which).

The CDR3 spells CASSLSPGQPPYGYTF. The rearrangement uses TRBV7-3 and TRBJ1-2; TCRdb designates TRBD1, a call that cannot be tested without DNA. Germline V gene lookup returns CDR1 SGHTA and CDR2 FQGTGA. This CDR3 contains 16 residues.

The rearrangement joins TRBV20-1 to TRBJ2-2; the TCRdb D gene call, TRBD1, has no DNA to confirm it. This CDR3 contains 12 residues. Germline loops: CDR1 DFQATT, CDR2 SNEGSKA (reference sequence). The CDR3 reads CSAGTGSGELFF.

The chain links TRBV30 to TRBJ1-1. The CDR3 extends over 11 amino acids. Looked up from germline, CDR1 is GTSNPN and CDR2 is SVGIG (reference sequence). CDR3 protein: CAWSINTEAFF.

This rearrangement joins TRBV20-1 to TRBJ1-4; TCRdb reports TRBD1, a call that lacks DNA to check it against. Germline V gene data show CDR1 as DFQATT and CDR2 as SNEGSKA (reference sequence). This CDR3 is 15 amino acids long. Here the CDR3 reads CRESDRGHDNEKLFF.

The V gene is TRBV5-6, the J gene TRBJ2-7; TCRdb's assignment of TRBD1 cannot be checked, as there is no DNA. Germline V lookup: CDR1 SGHDT, CDR2 YYEEEE. The CDR3 is made up of 14 amino acids. CDR3 protein: CASSLEQGAYEQYF.

This rearrangement joins TRBV7-9 to TRBJ1-5; TCRdb gives TRBD1 as the D gene, but with no DNA this cannot be confirmed. The CDR3 has 16 residues. Germline assignment: CDR1 SEHNR and CDR2 FQNEAQ (reference sequence). CDR3 loop: CASSLGTGVPNQPQHF.

V usage is TRBV18 and J usage is TRBJ1-5; TCRdb names TRBD1, which stays unverified in the absence of DNA. Germline lookup yields CDR1 KGHSH and CDR2 LQKENI. The CDR3 contains 15 residues. CDR3 sequence reads: CASSSGTGGYQPQHF.

The V call is TRBV11-2, the J call TRBJ1-1. CDR3 length equals 14 residues. Germline CDR1 SGHAT, CDR2 FQNNGV. CDR3 region: CASSNDRGLTEAFF.

This chain connects TRBV5-6 to TRBJ2-7; TCRdb's D gene call, TRBD1, goes unchecked for lack of DNA. Germline CDR1 SGHDT, CDR2 YYEEEE. The CDR3 totals 15 residues. CDR3: CASSTLTGRRYEQYF. Combining the CDR3 with reference TRBV5-6 and TRBJ2-7 gives the whole variable domain DAGVTQSPTHLIKTRGQQVTLRCSPKSGHDTVSWYQQALGQGPQFIFQYYEEEERQRGNFPDRFSGHQFPNYSSELNVNALLLGDSALYLCASSTLTGRRYEQYFGPGTRLTVT.

V is TRBV30 and J is TRBJ1-1. The CDR3 totals 12 residues. The germline V gene encodes CDR1 GTSNPN and CDR2 SVGIG (reference sequence). The CDR3: CAWNDGNTEAFF. Full variable domain (remainder filled in from reference TRBV30 and TRBJ1-1): SQTIHQWPATLVQPVGSPLSLECTVEGTSNPNLYWYRQAAGRGLQLLFYSVGIGQISSEVPQNLSASRPQDRQFILSSKKLLLSDSGFYLCAWNDGNTEAFFGQGTRLTVV.

This chain joins TRBV5-6 and TRBJ1-5. CDR1 is SGHDT and CDR2 is YYEEEE in the germline V gene. The CDR3 contains 15 residues. The CDR3 loop reads CASSFTAGREQPQHF.

The rearrangement uses TRBV7-9 and TRBJ2-5; TCRdb's D call of TRBD2 is untestable without DNA. The CDR3 covers 15 residues. Germline CDR1 is SEHNR and CDR2 is FQNEAQ (reference sequence). The CDR3 sequence: CASSLGAGGRETQYF.

This chain uses TRBV18 with TRBJ2-5; TCRdb calls TRBD1, which cannot be checked without DNA. The germline V gene has CDR1 KGHSH and CDR2 LQKENI. CDR3 length equals 13 residues. CDR3 protein: CASSRTVQETQYF.

The CDR3 spells CASHRNTEAFF. The chain is built from TRBV7-8 and TRBJ1-1. The CDR3 runs 11 residues. Germline assignment: CDR1 SGHVS and CDR2 FQNEAQ.

The V and J genes are TRBV4-3 and TRBJ2-1. Germline CDR1 and CDR2: LGHNA and YSLEER. The CDR3 has 15 amino acids. CDR3 sequence reads: CASSQDRKTYNEQFF.

J is TRBJ2-3 and V is TRBV6-5; no DNA is available, so the TRBD1 call from TCRdb remains unchecked. CDR3 length: 16 amino acids. Germline V lookup: CDR1 MNHEY, CDR2 SVGAGI. Here the CDR3 reads CASSSPQGRGTDTQYF.

V gene TRBV27 combines with J gene TRBJ2-7. This CDR3 spans 14 amino acids. Looked up from germline, CDR1 is MNHEY and CDR2 is SMNVEV (reference sequence). The CDR3 here is CASSFGLSPLEQYF.

The chain uses TRBV30 and TRBJ1-1. CDR1 is GTSNPN, CDR2 SVGIG, per germline (reference sequence). CDR3 length equals 13 residues. CDR3 in amino acids: CAWSYRGITEAFF.